A single T cell receptor (beta chain) is shown here with its context. The antigen is unknown. This entry is derived from a study of cytomegalovirus exposure and HLA in healthy donors. Overall study findings and caveats: CMV antigen specificity was confirmed in vitro for a few CMV-associated chains.

Primers: 60 Vbeta forward and 13 Jbeta reverse. TCRdb's table, derived via immunoSEQ multiplex PCR, lists solely in-frame clones and lacks some. Of 130,000 to 150,000 clones in the sample, around 78% were seen once. The germline gives CDR1 SGHVS, CDR2 FQNEAQ. Trimming took 4 bases from V and 5 from J, leaving 17 bases between them. The CDR3 contains 15 residues. Donors sampled were nominally healthy, though unrecorded immune exposures were likely. The sample comprised PBMCs. The TCR originated in a man aged 40-49 years in good health and CMV-seropositive. The V call is TRBV7-8, the J call TRBJ2-5; D remains unclear. This CDR3 is CASSSRYQSGETQYF. The CDR3 region has the DNA TGTGCCAGCAGCTCGAGGTACCAATCCGGGGAGACCCAGTACTTC.